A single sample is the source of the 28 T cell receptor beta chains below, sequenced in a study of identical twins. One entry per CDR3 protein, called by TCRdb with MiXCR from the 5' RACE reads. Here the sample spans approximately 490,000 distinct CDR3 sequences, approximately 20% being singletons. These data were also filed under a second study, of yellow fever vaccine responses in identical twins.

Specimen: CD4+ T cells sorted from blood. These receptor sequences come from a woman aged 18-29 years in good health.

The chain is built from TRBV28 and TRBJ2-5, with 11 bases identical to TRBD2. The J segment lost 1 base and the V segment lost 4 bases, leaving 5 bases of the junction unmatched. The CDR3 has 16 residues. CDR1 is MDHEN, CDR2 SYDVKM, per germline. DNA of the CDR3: TGTGCCAGCAGTTCTCTAGCGGGGGGCCGCCAAGAGACCCAGTACTTC. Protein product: CASSSLAGGRQETQYF.

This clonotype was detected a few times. CDR3 in DNA: TGTGCCAGCAGTTTATCGCCGGGCACGCAGTATTTT. Its translation: CASSLSPGTQYF. This rearrangement joins TRBV28 to TRBJ2-3; D unclear. The CDR3 runs to 12 residues. Germline loops: CDR1 MDHEN, CDR2 SYDVKM. V shed 1 base and J shed 9 bases, with 8 bases lying between them.

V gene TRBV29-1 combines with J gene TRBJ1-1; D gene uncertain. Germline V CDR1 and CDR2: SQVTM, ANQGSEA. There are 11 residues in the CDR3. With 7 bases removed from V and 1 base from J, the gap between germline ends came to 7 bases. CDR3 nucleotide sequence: TGCAGCGGTACAGAGAACACTGAAGCTTTCTTT. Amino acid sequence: CSGTENTEAFF.

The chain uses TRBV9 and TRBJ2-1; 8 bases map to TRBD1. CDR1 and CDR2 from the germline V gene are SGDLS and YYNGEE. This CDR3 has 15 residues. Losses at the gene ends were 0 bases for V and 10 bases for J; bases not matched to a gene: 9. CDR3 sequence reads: CASSVVAGGAGEQFF. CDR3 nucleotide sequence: TGTGCCAGCAGCGTAGTGGCAGGGGGCGCGGGCGAGCAGTTCTTC.

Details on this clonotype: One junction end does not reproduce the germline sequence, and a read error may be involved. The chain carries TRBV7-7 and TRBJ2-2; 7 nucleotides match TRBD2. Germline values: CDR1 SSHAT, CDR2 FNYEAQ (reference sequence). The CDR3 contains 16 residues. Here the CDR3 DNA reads TGTACCAGCAGCTTAGCCGGGACTACGGTTACCGGGGAGCTGTTTTTT. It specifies CTSSLAGTTVTGELFF.

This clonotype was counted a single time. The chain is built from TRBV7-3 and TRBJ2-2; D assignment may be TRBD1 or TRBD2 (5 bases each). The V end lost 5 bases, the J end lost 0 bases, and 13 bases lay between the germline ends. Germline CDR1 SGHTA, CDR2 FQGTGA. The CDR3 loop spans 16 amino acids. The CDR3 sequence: CASSQSSGPNTGELFF. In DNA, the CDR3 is TGTGCCAGCAGCCAGTCCTCGGGGCCGAACACCGGGGAGCTGTTTTTT.

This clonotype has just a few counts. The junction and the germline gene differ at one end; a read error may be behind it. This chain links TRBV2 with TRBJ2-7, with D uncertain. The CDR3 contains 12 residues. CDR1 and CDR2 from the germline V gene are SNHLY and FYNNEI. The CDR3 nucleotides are TGTGCCAGCGGAAACATAGGCAGCAGAAATGATTTC. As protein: CASGNIGSRNDF.

CDR3 nucleotides: TGCAGCGTTGAAGCTACAGATACGCAGTATTTT. Amino acid sequence: CSVEATDTQYF. The chain uses TRBV29-1 and TRBJ2-3, with D unclear. The V gene's germline CDR1 is SQVTM and CDR2 ANQGSEA. The CDR3 extends over 11 amino acids. V lost 1 base and J lost 3, with 2 bases in between.

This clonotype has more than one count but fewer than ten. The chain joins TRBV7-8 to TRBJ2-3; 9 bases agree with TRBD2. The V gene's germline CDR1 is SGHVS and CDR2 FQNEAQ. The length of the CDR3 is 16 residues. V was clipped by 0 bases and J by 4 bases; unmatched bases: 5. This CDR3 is CASSLAGAGGPDTQYF. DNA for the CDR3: TGTGCCAGCAGCTTAGCAGGGGCGGGAGGGCCAGATACGCAGTATTTT.

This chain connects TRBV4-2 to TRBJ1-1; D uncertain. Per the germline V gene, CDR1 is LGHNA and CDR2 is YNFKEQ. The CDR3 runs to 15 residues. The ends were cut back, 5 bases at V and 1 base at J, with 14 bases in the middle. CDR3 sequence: CASSESSRGNTEAFF. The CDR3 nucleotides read TGTGCCAGCAGCGAAAGCAGCCGAGGGAACACTGAAGCTTTCTTT.

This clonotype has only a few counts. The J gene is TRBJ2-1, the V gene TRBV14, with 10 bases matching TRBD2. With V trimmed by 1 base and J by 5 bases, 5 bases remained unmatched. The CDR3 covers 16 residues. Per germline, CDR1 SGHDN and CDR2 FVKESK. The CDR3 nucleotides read TGTGCCAGCAGCCAAGGGAGCGGGAGGGGGAACAATGAGCAGTTCTTC. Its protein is CASSQGSGRGNNEQFF.

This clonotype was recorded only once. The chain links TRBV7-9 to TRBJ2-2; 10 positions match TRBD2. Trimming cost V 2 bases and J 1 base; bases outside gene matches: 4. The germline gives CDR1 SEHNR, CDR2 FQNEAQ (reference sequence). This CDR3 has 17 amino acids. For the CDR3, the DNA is TGTGCCAGCAGCTTATCAGCGGGAGGGAGGAACACCGGGGAGCTGTTTTTT. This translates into CASSLSAGGRNTGELFF.

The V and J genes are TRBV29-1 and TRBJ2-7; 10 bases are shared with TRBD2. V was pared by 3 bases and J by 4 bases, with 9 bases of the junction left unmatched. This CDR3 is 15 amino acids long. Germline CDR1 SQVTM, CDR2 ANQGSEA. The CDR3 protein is CSVDGASGGNYEQYF. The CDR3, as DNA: TGCAGCGTTGACGGTGCTAGCGGGGGAAATTACGAGCAGTACTTC.

The chain's CDR3 is CASSYGRHGFNYGYTF. The CDR3 region has the DNA TGTGCCAGCAGTTACGGTCGTCACGGATTCAACTATGGCTACACCTTC. The V and J genes are TRBV6-5 and TRBJ1-2; D remains ambiguous. V lost 2 bases and J 2 bases, leaving 15 bases between the germline ends. Germline CDR1 reads MNHEY; CDR2 reads SVGAGI. The CDR3 spans 16 residues.

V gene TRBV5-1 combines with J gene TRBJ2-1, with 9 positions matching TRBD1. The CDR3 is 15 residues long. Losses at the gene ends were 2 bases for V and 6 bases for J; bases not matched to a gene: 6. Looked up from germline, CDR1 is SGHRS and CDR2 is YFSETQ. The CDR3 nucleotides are TGCGCCAGCAGCTTCGGGACAGGGTATGCCAATGAGCAGTTCTTC. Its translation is CASSFGTGYANEQFF.

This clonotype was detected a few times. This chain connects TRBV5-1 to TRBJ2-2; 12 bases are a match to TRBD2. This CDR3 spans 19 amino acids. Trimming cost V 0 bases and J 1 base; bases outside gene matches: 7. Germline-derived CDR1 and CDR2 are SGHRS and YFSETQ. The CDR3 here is CASSLAYLAGGKNTGELFF. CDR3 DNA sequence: TGCGCCAGCAGCTTGGCGTATCTAGCGGGAGGGAAGAACACCGGGGAGCTGTTTTTT. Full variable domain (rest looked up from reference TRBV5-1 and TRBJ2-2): KAGVTQTPRYLIKTRGQQVTLSCSPISGHRSVSWYQQTPGQGLQFLFEYFSETQRNKGNFPGRFSGRQFSNSRSEMNVSTLELGDSALYLCASSLAYLAGGKNTGELFFGEGSRLTVL.

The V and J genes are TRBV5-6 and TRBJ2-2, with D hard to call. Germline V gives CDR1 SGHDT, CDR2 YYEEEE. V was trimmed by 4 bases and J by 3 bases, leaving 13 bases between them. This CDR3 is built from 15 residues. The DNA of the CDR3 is TGTGCCAGCAGCGGGCGGTCGTTGGACACCGGGGAGCTGTTTTTT. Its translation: CASSGRSLDTGELFF.

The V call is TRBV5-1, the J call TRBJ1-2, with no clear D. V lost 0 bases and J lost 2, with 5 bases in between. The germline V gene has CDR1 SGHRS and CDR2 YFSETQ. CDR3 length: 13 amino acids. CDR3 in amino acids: CASSLGTNYGYTF. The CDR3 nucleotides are TGCGCCAGCAGCTTGGGGACCAACTATGGCTACACCTTC.

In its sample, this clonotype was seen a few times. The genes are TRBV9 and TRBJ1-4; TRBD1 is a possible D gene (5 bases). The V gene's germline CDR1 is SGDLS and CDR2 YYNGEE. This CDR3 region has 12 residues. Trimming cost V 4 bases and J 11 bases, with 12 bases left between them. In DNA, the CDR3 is TGTGCCAGCAGCAGAACTTCAGGGAAACTGTTTTTT. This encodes CASSRTSGKLFF.

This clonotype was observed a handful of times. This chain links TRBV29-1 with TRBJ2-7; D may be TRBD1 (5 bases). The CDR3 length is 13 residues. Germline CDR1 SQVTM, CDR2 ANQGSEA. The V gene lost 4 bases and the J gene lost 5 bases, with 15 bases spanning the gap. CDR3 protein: CSVGLSQGHEQYF. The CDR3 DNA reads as TGCAGCGTTGGGCTGAGCCAGGGCCACGAGCAGTACTTC.

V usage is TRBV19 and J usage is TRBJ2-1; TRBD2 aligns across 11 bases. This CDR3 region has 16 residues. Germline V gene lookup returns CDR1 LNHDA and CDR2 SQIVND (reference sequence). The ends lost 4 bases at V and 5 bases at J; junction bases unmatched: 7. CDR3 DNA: TGTGCCAGTAGTACCCTAGCGGGAGGCCGGGACAATGAGCAGTTCTTC. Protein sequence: CASSTLAGGRDNEQFF. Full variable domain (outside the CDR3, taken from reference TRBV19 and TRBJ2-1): DGGITQSPKYLFRKEGQNVTLSCEQNLNHDAMYWYRQDPGQGLRLIYYSQIVNDFQKGDIAEGYSVSREKKESFPLTVTSAQKNPTAFYLCASSTLAGGRDNEQFFGPGTRLTVL.

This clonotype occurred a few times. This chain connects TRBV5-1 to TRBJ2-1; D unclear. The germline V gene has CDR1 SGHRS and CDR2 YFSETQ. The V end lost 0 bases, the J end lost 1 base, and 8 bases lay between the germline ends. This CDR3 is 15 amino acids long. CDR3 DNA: TGCGCCAGCAGCTTGGTGGTGTTGTCCTACAATGAGCAGTTCTTC. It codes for CASSLVVLSYNEQFF.

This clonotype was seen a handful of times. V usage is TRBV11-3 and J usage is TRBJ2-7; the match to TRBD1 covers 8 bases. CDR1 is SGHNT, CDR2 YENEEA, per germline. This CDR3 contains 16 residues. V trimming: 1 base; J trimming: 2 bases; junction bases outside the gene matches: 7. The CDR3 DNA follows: TGTGCCAGCAGCTTAGCGGGGACAGGCCTAACCTACGAGCAGTACTTC. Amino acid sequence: CASSLAGTGLTYEQYF.

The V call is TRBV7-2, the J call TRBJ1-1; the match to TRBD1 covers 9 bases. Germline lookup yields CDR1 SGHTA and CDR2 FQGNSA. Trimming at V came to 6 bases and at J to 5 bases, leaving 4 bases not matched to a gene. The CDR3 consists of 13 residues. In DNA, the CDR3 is TGTGCCAGCAGAAGGGACAGGGCAACTGAAGCTTTCTTT. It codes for CASRRDRATEAFF.

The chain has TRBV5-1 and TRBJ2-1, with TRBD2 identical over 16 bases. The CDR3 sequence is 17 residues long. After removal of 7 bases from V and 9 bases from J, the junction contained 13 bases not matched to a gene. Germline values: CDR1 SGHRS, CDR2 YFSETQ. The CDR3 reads CASSLPGTSGRAIEQFF. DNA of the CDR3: TGCGCCAGCTCACTCCCTGGGACTAGCGGGAGGGCCATTGAGCAGTTCTTC.

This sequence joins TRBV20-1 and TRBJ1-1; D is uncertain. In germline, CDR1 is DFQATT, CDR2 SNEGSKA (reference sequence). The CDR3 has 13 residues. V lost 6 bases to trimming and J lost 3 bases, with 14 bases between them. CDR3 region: CSASSDIYTEAFF. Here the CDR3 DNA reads TGCAGTGCAAGCTCCGACATCTACACTGAAGCTTTCTTT.

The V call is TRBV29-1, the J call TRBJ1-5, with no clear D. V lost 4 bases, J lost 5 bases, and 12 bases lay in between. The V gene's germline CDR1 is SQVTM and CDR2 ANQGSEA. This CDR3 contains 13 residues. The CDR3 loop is CSVAGSWDQPQHF. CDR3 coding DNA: TGCAGCGTTGCCGGGTCTTGGGATCAGCCCCAGCATTTT.

DNA of the CDR3: TGTGCCAGCAGCTTACGGGGTGTGGGCACTGAAGCTTTCTTT. Its translation is CASSLRGVGTEAFF. The chain is built from TRBV11-1 and TRBJ1-1, with D hard to call. The germline V gene has CDR1 SGHAT and CDR2 FQDESV (reference sequence). The CDR3 has 14 residues. V was trimmed by 2 bases and J by 4 bases, leaving 11 bases between them.